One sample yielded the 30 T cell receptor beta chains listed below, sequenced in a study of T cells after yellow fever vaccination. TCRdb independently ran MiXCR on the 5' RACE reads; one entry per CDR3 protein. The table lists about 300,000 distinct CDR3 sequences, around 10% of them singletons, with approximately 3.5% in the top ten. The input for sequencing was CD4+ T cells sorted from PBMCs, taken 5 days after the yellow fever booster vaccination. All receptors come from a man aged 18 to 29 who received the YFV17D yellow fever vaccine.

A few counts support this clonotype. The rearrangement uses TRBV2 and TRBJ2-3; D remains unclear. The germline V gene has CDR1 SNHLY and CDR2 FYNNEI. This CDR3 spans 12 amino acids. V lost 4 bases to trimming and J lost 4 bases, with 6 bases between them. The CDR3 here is CASSVGPDTQYF. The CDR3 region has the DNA TGTGCCAGCAGTGTAGGGCCAGATACGCAGTATTTT.

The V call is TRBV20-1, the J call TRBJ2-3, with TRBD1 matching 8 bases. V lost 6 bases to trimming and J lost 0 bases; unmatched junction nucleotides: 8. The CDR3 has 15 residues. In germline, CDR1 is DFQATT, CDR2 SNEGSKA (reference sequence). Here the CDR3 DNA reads TGCAGTGCAACGCCCCAGGGGGCGAGCACAGATACGCAGTATTTT. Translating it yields CSATPQGASTDTQYF.

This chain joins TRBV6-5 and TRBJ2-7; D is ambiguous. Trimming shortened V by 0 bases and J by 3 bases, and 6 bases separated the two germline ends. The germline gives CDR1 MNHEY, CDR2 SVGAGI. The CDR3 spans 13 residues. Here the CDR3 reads CASSYSRDYEQYF. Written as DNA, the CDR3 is TGTGCCAGCAGTTACTCTAGAGACTACGAGCAGTACTTC.

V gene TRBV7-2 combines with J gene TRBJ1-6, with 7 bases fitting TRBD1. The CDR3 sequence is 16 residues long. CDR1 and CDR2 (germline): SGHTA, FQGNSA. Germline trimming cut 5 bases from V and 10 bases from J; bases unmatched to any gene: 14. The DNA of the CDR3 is TGTGCCAGCAGCCTATCCGGACAGGCCCGGGCCTCACCCCTCCACTTT. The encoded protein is CASSLSGQARASPLHF.

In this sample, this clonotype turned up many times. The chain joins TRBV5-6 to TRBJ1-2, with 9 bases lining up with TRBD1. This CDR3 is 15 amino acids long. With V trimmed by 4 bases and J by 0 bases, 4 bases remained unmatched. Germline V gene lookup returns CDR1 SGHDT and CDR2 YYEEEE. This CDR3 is CASSPRTGANYGYTF. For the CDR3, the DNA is TGTGCCAGCAGCCCGCGGACAGGGGCTAACTATGGCTACACCTTC.

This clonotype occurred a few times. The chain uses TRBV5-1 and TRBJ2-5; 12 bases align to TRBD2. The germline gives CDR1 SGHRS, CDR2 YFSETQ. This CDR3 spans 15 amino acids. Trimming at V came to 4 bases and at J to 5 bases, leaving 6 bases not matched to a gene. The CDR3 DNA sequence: TGCGCCAGCAGCACCGGGACTAGCGGGCGGGAGACCCAGTACTTC. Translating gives CASSTGTSGRETQYF.

DNA for the CDR3: TGTGCCAGCACCCAAAGGGCCAGGAGCAATGAGCAGTTCTTC. This sequence encodes CASTQRARSNEQFF. The chain employs TRBV6-2 or TRBV6-3 and TRBJ2-1; D ambiguous. The V end was cut by 7 bases, the J end by 6 bases, with 16 bases between. CDR3 length: 14 amino acids. Germline V gene sequence: CDR1 MNHEY, CDR2 SVGEGT.

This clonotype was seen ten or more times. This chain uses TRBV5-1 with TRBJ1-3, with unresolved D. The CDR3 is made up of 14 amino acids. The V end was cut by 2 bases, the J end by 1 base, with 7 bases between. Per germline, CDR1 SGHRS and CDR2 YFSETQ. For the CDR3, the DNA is TGCGCCAGCAGCTTTGAGGGTTCTGGAAACACCATATATTTT. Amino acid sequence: CASSFEGSGNTIYF.

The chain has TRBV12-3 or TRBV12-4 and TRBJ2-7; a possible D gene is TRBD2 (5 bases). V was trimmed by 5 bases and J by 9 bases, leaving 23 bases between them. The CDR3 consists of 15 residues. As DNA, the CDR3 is TGTGCCAGCAGTCAACGGGTAGGAGAATCGAGCGGGCAGTACTTC. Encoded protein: CASSQRVGESSGQYF.

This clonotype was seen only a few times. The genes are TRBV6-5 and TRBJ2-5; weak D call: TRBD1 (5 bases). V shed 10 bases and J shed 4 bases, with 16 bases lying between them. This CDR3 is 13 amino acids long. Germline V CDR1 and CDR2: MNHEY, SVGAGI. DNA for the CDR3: TGTGCCACAAGGGGATTGGCTTCAGAGACCCAGTACTTC. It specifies CATRGLASETQYF.

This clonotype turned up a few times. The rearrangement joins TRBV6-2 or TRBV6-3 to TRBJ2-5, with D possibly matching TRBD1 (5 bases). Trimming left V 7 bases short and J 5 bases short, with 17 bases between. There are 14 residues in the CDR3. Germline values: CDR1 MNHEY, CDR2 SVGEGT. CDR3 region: CASTSSGHLETQYF. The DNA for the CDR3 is TGTGCCAGCACCTCATCTGGACATTTGGAGACCCAGTACTTC.

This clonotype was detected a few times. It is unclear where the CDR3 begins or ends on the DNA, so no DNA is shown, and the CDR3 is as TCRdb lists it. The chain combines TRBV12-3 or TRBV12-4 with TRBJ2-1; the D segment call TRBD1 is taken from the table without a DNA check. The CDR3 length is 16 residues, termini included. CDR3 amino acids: CASTGTGVRYFGEQFF.

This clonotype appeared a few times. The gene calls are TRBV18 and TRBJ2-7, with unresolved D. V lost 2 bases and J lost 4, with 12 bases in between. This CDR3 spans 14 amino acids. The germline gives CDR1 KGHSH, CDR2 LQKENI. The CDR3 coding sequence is TGTGCCAGCTCACCAACAGTTTTCCTATACGAGCAGTACTTC. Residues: CASSPTVFLYEQYF.

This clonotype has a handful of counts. The CDR3 region is CAIRFGTDTQYF. The CDR3 DNA reads as TGTGCCATCAGGTTTGGCACAGATACGCAGTATTTT. The chain links TRBV10-3 to TRBJ2-3; D is undetermined. Trimming stripped 6 bases from V and 1 base from J, with 5 bases between. The germline V gene has CDR1 ENHRY and CDR2 SYGVKD. The CDR3 extends over 12 amino acids.

As DNA, the CDR3 is TGTGCCAGCTCACGAGGAGGGACAGAAAACATTCAGTACTTC. Protein product: CASSRGGTENIQYF. The chain carries TRBV18 and TRBJ2-4, with D tentatively TRBD1 (7 bases). Germline-derived CDR1 and CDR2 are KGHSH and LQKENI. V dropped 4 bases and J dropped 5 bases, with 12 bases sitting between them. The CDR3 totals 14 residues.

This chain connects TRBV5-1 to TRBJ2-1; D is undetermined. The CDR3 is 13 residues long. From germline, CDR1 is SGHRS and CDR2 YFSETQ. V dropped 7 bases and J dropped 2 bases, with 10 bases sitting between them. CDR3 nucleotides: TGCGCCAGCGGCGAAGAGACCTACAATGAGCAGTTCTTC. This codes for CASGEETYNEQFF.

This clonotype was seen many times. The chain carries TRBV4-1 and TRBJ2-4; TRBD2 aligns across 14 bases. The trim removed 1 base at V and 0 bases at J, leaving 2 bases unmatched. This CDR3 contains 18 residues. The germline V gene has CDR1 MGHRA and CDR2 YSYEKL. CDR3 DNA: TGCGCCAGCAGCCAAGGACTAGCGGGGGGGCTAGCCAAAAACATTCAGTACTTC. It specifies CASSQGLAGGLAKNIQYF.

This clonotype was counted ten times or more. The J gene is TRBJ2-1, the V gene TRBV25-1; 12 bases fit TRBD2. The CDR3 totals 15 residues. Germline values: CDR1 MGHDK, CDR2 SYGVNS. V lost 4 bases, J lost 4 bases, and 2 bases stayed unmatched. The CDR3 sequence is CASSASGGVYNEQFF. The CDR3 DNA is TGTGCCAGCAGTGCTAGCGGGGGGGTTTACAATGAGCAGTTCTTC.

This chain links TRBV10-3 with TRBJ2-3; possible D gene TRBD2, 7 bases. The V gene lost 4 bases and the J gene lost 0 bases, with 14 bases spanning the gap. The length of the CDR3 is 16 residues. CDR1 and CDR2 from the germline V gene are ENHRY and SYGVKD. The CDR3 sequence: CAISGPRGASTDTQYF. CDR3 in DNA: TGTGCCATCAGTGGACCCCGGGGGGCGAGCACAGATACGCAGTATTTT.

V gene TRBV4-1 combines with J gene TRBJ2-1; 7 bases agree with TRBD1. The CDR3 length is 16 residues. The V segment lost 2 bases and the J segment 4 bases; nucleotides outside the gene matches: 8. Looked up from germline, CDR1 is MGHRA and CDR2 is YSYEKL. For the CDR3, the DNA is TGCGCCAGCAGCCAACCGGGACAGAAAGTTTACAATGAGCAGTTCTTC. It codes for CASSQPGQKVYNEQFF.

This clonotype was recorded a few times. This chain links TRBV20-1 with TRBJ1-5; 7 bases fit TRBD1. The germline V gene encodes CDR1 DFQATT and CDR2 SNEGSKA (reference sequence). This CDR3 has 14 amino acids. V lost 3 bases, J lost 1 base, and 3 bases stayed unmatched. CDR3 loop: CSARKGASNQPQHF. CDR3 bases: TGCAGTGCTAGGAAGGGGGCGAGCAATCAGCCCCAGCATTTT.

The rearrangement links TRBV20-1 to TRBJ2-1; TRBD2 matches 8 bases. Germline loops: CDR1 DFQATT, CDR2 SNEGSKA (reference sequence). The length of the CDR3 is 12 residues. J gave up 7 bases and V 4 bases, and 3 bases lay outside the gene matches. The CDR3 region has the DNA TGCAGTGCTATGGGACTAGGGAATGAGCAGTTCTTC. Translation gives CSAMGLGNEQFF.

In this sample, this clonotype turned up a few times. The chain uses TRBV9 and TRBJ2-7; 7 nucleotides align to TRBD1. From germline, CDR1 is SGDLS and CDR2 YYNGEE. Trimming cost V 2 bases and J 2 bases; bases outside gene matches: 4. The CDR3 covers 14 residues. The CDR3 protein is CASSVTGDPYEQYF. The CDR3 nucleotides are TGTGCCAGCAGCGTCACAGGGGATCCCTACGAGCAGTACTTC.

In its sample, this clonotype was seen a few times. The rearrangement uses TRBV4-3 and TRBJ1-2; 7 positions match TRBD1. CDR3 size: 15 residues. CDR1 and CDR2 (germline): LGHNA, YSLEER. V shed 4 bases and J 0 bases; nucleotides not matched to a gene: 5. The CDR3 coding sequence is TGCGCCAGCAGCCCTCAGGGGGGAGCTAACTATGGCTACACCTTC. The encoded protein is CASSPQGGANYGYTF.

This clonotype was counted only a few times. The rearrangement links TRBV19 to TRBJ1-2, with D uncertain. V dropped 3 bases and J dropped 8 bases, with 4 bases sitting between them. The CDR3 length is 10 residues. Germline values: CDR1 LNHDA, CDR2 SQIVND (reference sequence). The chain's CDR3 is CASSILGYTF. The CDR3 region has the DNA TGTGCCAGTAGTATTCTAGGCTACACCTTC.

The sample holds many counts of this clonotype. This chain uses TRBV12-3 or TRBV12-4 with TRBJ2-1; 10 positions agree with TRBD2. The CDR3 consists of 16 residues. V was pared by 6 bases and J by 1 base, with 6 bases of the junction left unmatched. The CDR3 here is CASRNRAGGSYNEQFF. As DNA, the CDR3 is TGTGCCAGCAGGAATCGAGCGGGGGGGTCCTACAATGAGCAGTTCTTC.

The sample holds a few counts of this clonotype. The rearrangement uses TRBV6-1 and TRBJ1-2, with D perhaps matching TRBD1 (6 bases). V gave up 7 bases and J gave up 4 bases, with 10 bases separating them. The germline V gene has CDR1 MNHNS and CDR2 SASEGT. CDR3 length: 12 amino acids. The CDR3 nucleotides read TGTGCCAGCACACAGGGAACCTATGGCTACACCTTC. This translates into CASTQGTYGYTF.

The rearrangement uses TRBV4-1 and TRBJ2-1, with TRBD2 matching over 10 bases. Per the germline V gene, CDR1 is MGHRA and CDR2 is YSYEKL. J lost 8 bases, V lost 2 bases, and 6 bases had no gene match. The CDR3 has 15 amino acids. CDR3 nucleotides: TGCGCCAGCAGCCAACCCCTAGCGGGGGTTTATGAGCAGTTCTTC. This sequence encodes CASSQPLAGVYEQFF.

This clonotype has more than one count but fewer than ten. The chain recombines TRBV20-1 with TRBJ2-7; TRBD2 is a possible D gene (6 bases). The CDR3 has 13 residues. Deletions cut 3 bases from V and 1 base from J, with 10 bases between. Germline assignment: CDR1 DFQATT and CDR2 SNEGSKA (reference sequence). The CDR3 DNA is TGCAGTGCTAGGCGGGACGGATCCTACGAGCAGTACGTC. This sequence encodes CSARRDGSYEQYV.

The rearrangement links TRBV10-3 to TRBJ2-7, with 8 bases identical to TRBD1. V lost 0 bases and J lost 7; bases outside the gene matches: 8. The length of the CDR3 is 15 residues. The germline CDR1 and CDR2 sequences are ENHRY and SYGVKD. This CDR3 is CAISESRQGAGEQYV. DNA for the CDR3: TGTGCCATCAGTGAGTCTAGGCAGGGGGCAGGGGAGCAGTACGTC.